This passage covers 20 T cell receptor beta chains from one sample sequenced in a study of blood T cell repertoires in COVID-19. The table came from immunoSEQ multiplex PCR; TCRdb's copy has only in-frame clones and leaves some out. This sample has around 250,000 clones, with approximately 82% found just once. The specimen sequenced was peripheral blood. The receptors were gathered from a woman between 18 and 29 years old with acute or convalescent COVID-19.

The table lists this clone with a count of one. This sequence joins TRBV28 and TRBJ2-6; tentatively, D is TRBD2 (5 bases). V gave up 8 bases and J gave up 0 bases, with 26 bases separating them. CDR3 size: 20 residues. The germline CDR1 and CDR2 sequences are MDHEN and SYDVKM. CDR3 residues: CASCSVPIASQSSGANVLTF. The CDR3 DNA follows: TGTGCCAGCTGTTCGGTGCCTATTGCTAGCCAGAGCTCTGGGGCCAACGTCCTGACTTTC.

The CDR3 region is CAISVGAVNLNSPLHF. Here the CDR3 DNA reads TGTGCCATCAGTGTAGGGGCAGTAAACCTGAATTCACCCCTCCACTTT. V usage is TRBV10-3 and J usage is TRBJ1-6, with D tentatively TRBD1 (5 bases). Trimming left V 4 bases short and J 7 bases short, with 17 bases between. Looked up from germline, CDR1 is ENHRY and CDR2 is SYGVKD. CDR3 length equals 16 residues.

This sequence joins TRBV5-4 and TRBJ2-7, with D tentatively TRBD2 (6 bases). V was cut by 4 bases and J by 7 bases, with 15 bases left in between. The CDR3 totals 13 residues. The V gene's germline CDR1 is SGHNT and CDR2 YYREEE (reference sequence). The CDR3 region has the DNA TGTGCCAGCAGCCCCGGAGGGCCACGTGAGCAGTACTTC. It is translated as CASSPGGPREQYF.

This clone has a single count. The chain joins TRBV18 to TRBJ1-1; D unclear. V was pared by 3 bases and J by 0 bases, with 11 bases between. Germline loops: CDR1 KGHSH, CDR2 LQKENI. There are 15 residues in the CDR3. This CDR3 is CASSPGPGVNTEAFF. In DNA, the CDR3 is TGTGCCAGCTCACCGGGTCCCGGGGTGAACACTGAAGCTTTCTTT.

The chain recombines TRBV7-2 with TRBJ1-2; tentative D call: TRBD1 (5 bases). The CDR3 consists of 14 residues. Trimming shortened V by 0 bases and J by 4 bases, and 9 bases separated the two germline ends. CDR1 SGHTA and CDR2 FQGNSA come from the germline V gene. In DNA, the CDR3 is TGTGCCAGCAGCTTAGCGGGGGGGACCTATGGCTACACCTTC. Encoded protein: CASSLAGGTYGYTF.

The gene calls are TRBV19 and TRBJ1-5, with TRBD1 identical over 7 bases. This CDR3 comprises 14 residues. Germline CDR1 reads LNHDA; CDR2 reads SQIVND (reference sequence). V dropped 7 bases and J dropped 6; count of bases not matched to a gene: 9. CDR3 DNA: TGTGCCAGTATCCCCTCCCAGGGGGGTCAGCCCCAGCATTTT. This sequence encodes CASIPSQGGQPQHF. The complete variable domain, with remaining parts taken from reference TRBV19 and TRBJ1-5, reads DGGITQSPKYLFRKEGQNVTLSCEQNLNHDAMYWYRQDPGQGLRLIYYSQIVNDFQKGDIAEGYSVSREKKESFPLTVTSAQKNPTAFYLCASIPSQGGQPQHFGDGTRLSIL.

This clone came up once. The rearrangement links TRBV6-2 or TRBV6-3 to TRBJ2-1, with D possibly being TRBD2 (6 bases). The V and J ends lost 3 bases and 8 bases respectively, with 11 bases between them. This CDR3 is 13 amino acids long. The germline V gene has CDR1 MNHEY and CDR2 SVGEGT. CDR3 sequence (DNA): TGTGCCAGCAGTTATGCGGGGTCCCATGAGCAGTTCTTC. Amino acids: CASSYAGSHEQFF.

This clone came up once. The chain is built from TRBV4-1 and TRBJ2-1; 9 bases agree with TRBD2. Germline-derived CDR1 and CDR2 are MGHRA and YSYEKL. V lost 4 bases to trimming and J lost 0 bases; unmatched junction nucleotides: 10. CDR3 length equals 18 residues. As DNA, the CDR3 is TGCGCCAGCAGCCCGGTGGCTAGCGGGGCGTACTCCTACAATGAGCAGTTCTTC. Translation gives CASSPVASGAYSYNEQFF.

A word on this clone: This sample includes further DNA sequences coding for the same CDR3. This chain connects TRBV27 to TRBJ2-7, with a possible D match to TRBD1 (8 bases). The CDR3 totals 14 residues. Per germline, CDR1 MNHEY and CDR2 SMNVEV (reference sequence). Trimming shortened V by 2 bases and J by 3 bases, and 11 bases separated the two germline ends. In DNA, the CDR3 is TGTGCCAGCAGTTTAACAGGGGGGGGCTACGAGCAGTACTTC. This codes for CASSLTGGGYEQYF.

The rearrangement uses TRBV6-1 and TRBJ1-2; D is undetermined. The CDR3 sequence is 19 residues long. Germline CDR1 reads MNHNS; CDR2 reads SASEGT. V gave up 0 bases and J gave up 0 bases, with 20 bases separating them. The CDR3 loop is CASSEALAGWPTPNYGYTF. CDR3 nucleotides: TGTGCCAGCAGTGAAGCGCTCGCAGGATGGCCAACTCCTAACTATGGCTACACCTTC.

V is TRBV7-9 and J is TRBJ2-1; TRBD2 matches 7 bases. Per germline, CDR1 SEHNR and CDR2 FQNEAQ (reference sequence). This CDR3 comprises 16 residues. J was trimmed by 8 bases and V by 5 bases; bases with no gene match: 15. The CDR3 nucleotides are TGTGCCAGCAGCCCACTAGAGGCGGGAGTTAGTTATGAGCAGTTCTTC. Amino acids: CASSPLEAGVSYEQFF.

The rearrangement uses TRBV27 and TRBJ1-5; D gene uncertain. Per germline, CDR1 MNHEY and CDR2 SMNVEV (reference sequence). V shed 8 bases and J shed 6 bases, with 17 bases lying between them. The CDR3 is 14 residues long. CDR3 region: CASSDLKRGQPQHF. The CDR3 DNA follows: TGTGCCAGCTCCGACCTGAAACGGGGTCAGCCCCAGCATTTT.

The rearrangement uses TRBV5-1 and TRBJ2-1, with TRBD2 identical over 13 bases. The germline V gene encodes CDR1 SGHRS and CDR2 YFSETQ. V was clipped by 3 bases and J by 7 bases; unmatched bases: 7. The CDR3 is 16 amino acids. The CDR3, as DNA: TGCGCCAGCAGCTCCGGACTAGCGGGAGTTAAAAATGAGCAGTTCTTC. As protein: CASSSGLAGVKNEQFF.

The V gene is TRBV7-2, the J gene TRBJ2-7; 8 nucleotides line up with TRBD1. The V and J ends lost 2 bases and 2 bases, in that order; junction bases with no gene match: 2. There are 14 residues in the CDR3. Per the germline V gene, CDR1 is SGHTA and CDR2 is FQGNSA. This CDR3 reads CASSLYRGTYEQYF. In DNA, the CDR3 is TGTGCCAGCAGCTTATACAGGGGGACCTACGAGCAGTACTTC.

V and J are TRBV30 and TRBJ2-1; 15 nucleotides line up with TRBD2. Germline V CDR1 and CDR2: GTSNPN, SVGIG (reference sequence). This CDR3 has 17 residues. V shed 2 bases and J 4 bases; nucleotides not matched to a gene: 6. CDR3 DNA sequence: TGTGCCTGGAGTCAACTCGGACTAGCGGGAGGGTACAATGAGCAGTTCTTC. This codes for CAWSQLGLAGGYNEQFF.

This rearrangement joins TRBV28 to TRBJ2-7, with D uncertain. Germline assignment: CDR1 MDHEN and CDR2 SYDVKM. The CDR3 runs 15 residues. Trimming pared 2 bases from V and 1 base from J, leaving 12 bases between. The CDR3 reads CASSLLQPGSYEQYF. The CDR3 DNA sequence: TGTGCCAGCAGTTTACTCCAGCCCGGGTCCTACGAGCAGTACTTC.

The rearrangement uses TRBV18 and TRBJ2-1; 11 bases are shared with TRBD2. Trimming removed 5 bases from V and 8 bases from J; junction bases left unmatched: 17. CDR3 length equals 18 residues. CDR1 is KGHSH, CDR2 LQKENI, per germline. CDR3 in amino acids: CASSVSSGGFSSSHEQFF. The DNA of the CDR3 is TGTGCCAGCTCAGTGTCTAGCGGGGGGTTCTCTTCCTCCCATGAGCAGTTCTTC.

The chain couples TRBV6-5 to TRBJ2-1, with 7 bases lining up with TRBD2. CDR3 length: 15 amino acids. Per germline, CDR1 MNHEY and CDR2 SVGAGI. After removal of 2 bases from V and 9 bases from J, the junction contained 10 bases not matched to a gene. The CDR3 sequence: CASSYEAGEVGEQFF. For the CDR3, the DNA is TGTGCCAGCAGTTACGAGGCGGGAGAGGTCGGTGAGCAGTTCTTC.

This sequence joins TRBV6-1 and TRBJ2-5, with D maybe TRBD2 (6 bases). The CDR3 has 14 residues. Trimming took off 2 bases at V and 7 bases at J, with 14 bases between the two ends. CDR1 and CDR2 (germline): MNHNS, SASEGT. The CDR3 region is CASSEIGLGGTQYF. DNA of the CDR3: TGTGCCAGCAGTGAAATCGGGCTGGGGGGGACCCAGTACTTC.

The chain couples TRBV4-1 to TRBJ2-2, with D perhaps matching TRBD2 (5 bases). The ends were cut back, 0 bases at V and 8 bases at J, with 16 bases in the middle. This CDR3 contains 16 residues. CDR1 is MGHRA, CDR2 YSYEKL, per germline. CDR3 region: CASSQDPEAGFGELFF. The CDR3 DNA follows: TGCGCCAGCAGCCAAGATCCCGAGGCGGGCTTTGGGGAGCTGTTTTTT.